Sequencing of this T cell receptor (beta chain) was carried out in a study of blood T cells in healthy people across ages. As concerns this clonotype: Its antigen is as yet unknown.

A sample-barcoded 5' primer and a J-beta primer mix were used in a second PCR of about 7 to 12 cycles. A template-switch adaptor that had 12 random nucleotides put a tag on each cDNA molecule. Any given sample supplied a minimum of 3 million CDR3-containing paired-end reads. Using its own MiXCR run on the 5' RACE reads, TCRdb lists one record per CDR3 protein. Among roughly 1,800,000 distinct CDR3 sequences, around half were seen once, and the ten largest hold over 2%. Study results and limitations: Older age coincided with a roughly linear decline in TCR beta diversity per million T cells. Greater diversity and more naive CD4+ cells were seen in long-lived donors than in aged donors.

This receptor was obtained from a middle-aged woman in good health. Sequenced: blood.

The CDR3 DNA reads as TGCAGTGCTAGAGATCGGGCGGAAAGGGGAGAGACCCAGTACTTC. It yields the protein CSARDRAERGETQYF. The chain employs TRBV20-1 and TRBJ2-4, with D possibly matching TRBD1 (5 bases). TRBJ2-5 explains the end of the DNA better; the J call may be wrong. Germline values: CDR1 DFQATT, CDR2 SNEGSKA (reference sequence). CDR3 length: 15 residues.